These 23 T cell receptor beta chains originate from one sample sequenced in a study of molecular identifiers for immune sequencing clone quantification. TCRdb used MiXCR to reprocess the PCR reads, holding one entry per CDR3 protein. Altogether about 320,000 distinct CDR3 sequences are present, about 20% being singletons, with the ten largest covering over 0.7%. Sequences were obtained from naive CD8+ T cells from blood, with Jurkat cell RNA spiked in. Indicated subset: FACS-sorted CD8+CD4-CCR7+CD45RA+ naive T cells. Every receptor here comes from a human donor in good health. Some libraries in this study had Jurkat cell RNA spiked in.

Comments on this clonotype: This clone may be a read error of a much larger clone one base away. The rearrangement uses TRBV12-3 or TRBV12-4 and TRBJ2-7, with D unresolved. The CDR3 is 13 residues long. Trimming took off 5 bases at V and 9 bases at J, with 17 bases between the two ends. As DNA, the CDR3 is TGTGCCAGCAGTCCCCTCGTCATCCACGGGCAGTACTTC. This sequence encodes CASSPLVIHGQYF.

This clonotype was found many times. The rearrangement links TRBV7-9 to TRBJ1-1, with D possibly matching TRBD1 (6 bases). The CDR3 is 15 amino acids. The germline CDR1 and CDR2 sequences are SEHNR and FQNEAQ (reference sequence). Trimming removed 5 bases at V and 0 bases at J, with 13 bases between. CDR3 sequence (DNA): TGTGCCAGCAGCCTCCCCACAGGGCTGAACACTGAAGCTTTCTTT. This gives the protein CASSLPTGLNTEAFF.

In its sample, this clonotype was seen many times. The chain recombines TRBV28 with TRBJ2-7; 7 nucleotides agree with TRBD1. CDR3 size: 14 residues. Germline V gene lookup returns CDR1 MDHEN and CDR2 SYDVKM. Trimming removed 5 bases from V and 5 bases from J; junction bases left unmatched: 9. The CDR3 DNA is TGTGCCAGCAGTCCGGACAGGCTTATGGACGAGCAGTACTTC. Its translation: CASSPDRLMDEQYF.

This clonotype was detected ten times or more. The chain has TRBV3-1 and TRBJ1-1; no reliable D call. The CDR3 has 12 residues. Germline CDR1 is LGHDT and CDR2 is YNNKEL (reference sequence). Trimming shortened V by 0 bases and J by 5 bases, and 4 bases separated the two germline ends. CDR3 protein: CASSQDRTEAFF. The CDR3 nucleotides read TGTGCCAGCAGCCAAGACCGGACTGAAGCTTTCTTT.

The sample holds many counts of this clonotype. J is TRBJ2-3 and V is TRBV7-2; possibly TRBD2 for D (6 bases). The germline CDR1 and CDR2 sequences are SGHTA and FQGNSA. V dropped 1 base and J dropped 1 base, with 9 bases sitting between them. The CDR3 extends over 15 amino acids. In DNA form, the CDR3 reads TGTGCCAGCAGCTTAGTGGGACTCGGCACAGATACGCAGTATTTT. It codes for CASSLVGLGTDTQYF.

In the case of this clonotype: Just one base apart from a much larger clone, this may be a read error. The J gene is TRBJ1-4, the V gene TRBV29-1; D is unresolved. Trimming cost V 6 bases and J 5 bases, with 10 bases left between them. The germline V gene encodes CDR1 SQVTM and CDR2 ANQGSEA. The CDR3 sequence is 12 residues long. The CDR3 sequence is CSVLRENEKLFF. The CDR3 DNA reads TGCAGCGTACTACGGGAGAATGAAAAACTGTTTTTT. Full variable domain (remainder filled in from reference TRBV29-1 and TRBJ1-4): SAVISQKPSRDICQRGTSLTIQCQVDSQVTMMFWYRQQPGQSLTLIATANQGSEATYESGFVIDKFPISRPNLTFSTLTVSNMSPEDSSIYLCSVLRENEKLFFGSGTQLSVL.

This clonotype was recorded once. The rearrangement joins TRBV6-2 or TRBV6-3 to TRBJ2-3; TRBD2 matches 11 bases. CDR3 length equals 18 residues. CDR1 is MNHEY and CDR2 is SVGEGT in the germline V gene. Trimming cost V 2 bases and J 3 bases; bases outside gene matches: 10. This chain's CDR3 is CASSYELAGEGETDTQYF. The CDR3 DNA reads TGTGCCAGCAGTTACGAACTAGCGGGAGAGGGGGAAACAGATACGCAGTATTTT.

A few counts support this clonotype. The chain links TRBV20-1 to TRBJ1-1, with D possibly being TRBD1 (5 bases). CDR3 size: 14 residues. Germline V gene data show CDR1 as DFQATT and CDR2 as SNEGSKA (reference sequence). The V end was cut by 7 bases, the J end by 0 bases, with 15 bases between. The CDR3 DNA is TGCAGTGTATGGGACCCGATTATGAACACTGAAGCTTTCTTT. It yields the protein CSVWDPIMNTEAFF.

This clonotype has ten or more counts. V is TRBV6-1 and J is TRBJ2-7, with 8 bases fitting TRBD1. The CDR3 consists of 13 residues. Looked up from germline, CDR1 is MNHNS and CDR2 is SASEGT. The ends lost 7 bases at V and 3 bases at J; junction bases unmatched: 5. The CDR3 DNA is TGTGCCAGCAAGGACAGGGCCCGCTACGAGCAGTACTTC. Its translation is CASKDRARYEQYF.

As concerns this clonotype: At one end, the junction sequence differs from germline, possibly due to a read error. The chain is built from TRBV3-1 and TRBJ2-2; weak D call: TRBD2 (5 bases). This CDR3 is 17 amino acids long. Germline V gene sequence: CDR1 LGHDT, CDR2 YNNKEL (reference sequence). CDR3: CASSHARRLSNTRELFF. CDR3 nucleotide sequence: TGTGCCAGCAGCCACGCAAGGAGGCTATCGAACACCAGGGAGCTGTTTTTT.

For this clonotype: A much larger clone sits a single nucleotide away, making a read error possible. The V and J genes are TRBV29-1 and TRBJ2-1, with TRBD1 matching over 9 bases. The CDR3 runs 15 residues. CDR1 is SQVTM and CDR2 is ANQGSEA in the germline V gene. The CDR3 DNA follows: TGCAGCGTAGTCTGGACAGGGGCCACCTACAGTGAGCAGTTCTTC. This gives the protein CSVVWTGATYSEQFF.

The V and J genes are TRBV13 and TRBJ2-3; 13 nucleotides match TRBD2. V was pared by 11 bases and J by 5 bases, with 7 bases of the junction left unmatched. The CDR3 covers 14 residues. Germline V gene data show CDR1 as PRHDT and CDR2 as FYEKMQ (reference sequence). The CDR3 protein is CAGRLAGGKDTQYF. The CDR3 coding sequence is TGTGCCGGCCGACTAGCGGGAGGTAAAGATACGCAGTATTTT.

Comments on this clonotype: The final CDR3 position lacks the conserved phenylalanine or tryptophan, pointing to a likely read error. This rearrangement joins TRBV7-9 to TRBJ2-1; TRBD1 agrees at 8 bases. Losses at the gene ends were 5 bases for V and 2 bases for J; bases not matched to a gene: 11. This CDR3 has 17 residues. The germline gives CDR1 SEHNR, CDR2 FQNEAQ (reference sequence). The CDR3 region is CASSPPRGQGTYNEQFL. DNA of the CDR3: TGTGCCAGCAGCCCCCCTCGCGGACAGGGAACCTACAATGAGCAGTTCCTC.

This clonotype was detected ten times or more. The V call is TRBV19, the J call TRBJ2-3; perhaps D is TRBD1 or TRBD2 (5 bases each). Germline CDR1 and CDR2: LNHDA and SQIVND (reference sequence). V was clipped by 5 bases and J by 6 bases, with 12 bases between them. The CDR3 runs to 13 residues. The CDR3 sequence: CASSWGSYDTQYF. CDR3 coding DNA: TGTGCCAGTAGTTGGGGGTCGTACGATACGCAGTATTTT.

This clonotype was observed at least ten times. This chain uses TRBV5-1 with TRBJ2-5; possibly TRBD1 or TRBD2 for D (6 bases each). Trimming stripped 5 bases from V and 4 bases from J, with 12 bases between. This CDR3 is 13 amino acids long. Germline CDR1 SGHRS, CDR2 YFSETQ. The CDR3: CASRRGGTETQYF. The CDR3, as DNA: TGCGCCAGCAGGCGAGGGGGGACAGAGACCCAGTACTTC.

This clonotype has only a few counts. The chain combines TRBV30 with TRBJ2-7; 10 bases fit TRBD1. Germline-derived CDR1 and CDR2 are GTSNPN and SVGIG (reference sequence). V gave up 4 bases and J gave up 3 bases; unmatched junction bases: 3. The CDR3 extends over 13 amino acids. The CDR3 here is CAWTRDRGYEQYF. In nucleotides, the CDR3 is TGTGCCTGGACCCGGGACAGGGGCTACGAGCAGTACTTC.

This clonotype was picked up a small number of times. V usage is TRBV7-9 and J usage is TRBJ2-1, with D perhaps being TRBD1 or TRBD2 (8 bases each). The V end lost 5 bases, the J end lost 6 bases, and 20 bases lay between the germline ends. The CDR3 sequence is 16 residues long. The germline V gene encodes CDR1 SEHNR and CDR2 FQNEAQ (reference sequence). CDR3 in amino acids: CASSQGAGTRPNEQFF. CDR3 bases: TGTGCCAGCAGCCAGGGGGCCGGGACTAGGCCCAATGAGCAGTTCTTC.

Many counts were recorded for this clonotype. This chain uses TRBV6-5 with TRBJ1-2; possibly TRBD1 for D (5 bases). This CDR3 is 12 amino acids long. The V end was cut by 10 bases, the J end by 5 bases, with 14 bases between. Germline loops: CDR1 MNHEY, CDR2 SVGAGI. In DNA, the CDR3 is TGTGCCACCCTGACAGTCTTTTATGGCTACACCTTC. Translating it yields CATLTVFYGYTF.

The sample holds one count of this clonotype. No conserved phenylalanine or tryptophan is present at the end of the CDR3, so a read error is the likely explanation. The rearrangement uses TRBV6-5 and TRBJ2-1; 14 bases align to TRBD2. CDR1 is MNHEY and CDR2 is SVGAGI in the germline V gene. After removal of 4 bases from V and 8 bases from J, the junction contained 4 bases not matched to a gene. The CDR3 consists of 15 residues. The DNA for the CDR3 is TGTGCCAGCAGTTCGACTAGCGGGAGGGCCTATGAGCAGTTCCTC. It is translated as CASSSTSGRAYEQFL.

To note about this clonotype: At one end the junction does not follow the germline gene, possibly because of a read error. The chain uses TRBV5-1 and TRBJ2-5, with 7 bases matching TRBD1. This CDR3 region has 17 residues. CDR1 and CDR2 (germline): SGHRS, YFSETQ. Here the CDR3 DNA reads TGCGCCAGCAGCGCAAGGAAGACAGGGCGGAAACAAGAGACCCAGCACTTC. As protein: CASSARKTGRKQETQHF.

At least ten counts were recorded for this clonotype. J is TRBJ1-1 and V is TRBV5-6, with 8 bases aligning to TRBD1. This CDR3 contains 12 residues. Germline V gene sequence: CDR1 SGHDT, CDR2 YYEEEE. V was pared by 5 bases and J by 4 bases, with 1 base of the junction left unmatched. DNA of the CDR3: TGTGCCAGCAGACAGGGGGGCACTGAAGCTTTCTTT. Protein product: CASRQGGTEAFF.

This clonotype showed up many times. The genes are TRBV29-1 and TRBJ1-4; possible D gene TRBD1, 6 bases. Germline loops: CDR1 SQVTM, CDR2 ANQGSEA. The CDR3 loop spans 15 amino acids. Trimming removed 3 bases at V and 5 bases at J, with 16 bases between. CDR3 nucleotide sequence: TGCAGCGTTGAGCAGACGGGGGCTACAAATGAAAAACTGTTTTTT. Its protein product is CSVEQTGATNEKLFF.

This clonotype was seen repeatedly, ten times or more. This chain connects TRBV4-1 to TRBJ2-2, with D perhaps TRBD1 (5 bases). V lost 4 bases, J lost 0 bases, and 9 bases lay in between. Germline V gives CDR1 MGHRA, CDR2 YSYEKL. The CDR3 covers 15 residues. The CDR3 region is CASSRQPTNTGELFF. For the CDR3, the DNA is TGCGCCAGCAGCCGACAGCCGACGAACACCGGGGAGCTGTTTTTT.